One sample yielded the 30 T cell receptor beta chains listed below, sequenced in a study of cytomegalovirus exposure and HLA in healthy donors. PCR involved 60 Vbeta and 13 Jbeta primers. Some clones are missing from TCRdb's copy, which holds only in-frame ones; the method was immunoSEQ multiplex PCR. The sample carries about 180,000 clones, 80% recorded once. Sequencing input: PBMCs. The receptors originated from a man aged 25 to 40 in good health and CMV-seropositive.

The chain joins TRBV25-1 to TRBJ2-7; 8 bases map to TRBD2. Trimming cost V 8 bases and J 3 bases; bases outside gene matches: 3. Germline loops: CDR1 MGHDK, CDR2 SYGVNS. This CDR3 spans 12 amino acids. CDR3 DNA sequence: TGTGCCAGCCGGGAGGGGAACTACGAGCAGTACTTC. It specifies CASREGNYEQYF.

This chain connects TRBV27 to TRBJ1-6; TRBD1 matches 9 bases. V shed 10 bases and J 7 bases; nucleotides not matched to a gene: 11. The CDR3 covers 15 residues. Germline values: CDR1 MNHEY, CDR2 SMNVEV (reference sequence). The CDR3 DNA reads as TGTGCCACCCACCGACAGGGGGAGGAAAATTCACCCCTCCACTTT. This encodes CATHRQGEENSPLHF.

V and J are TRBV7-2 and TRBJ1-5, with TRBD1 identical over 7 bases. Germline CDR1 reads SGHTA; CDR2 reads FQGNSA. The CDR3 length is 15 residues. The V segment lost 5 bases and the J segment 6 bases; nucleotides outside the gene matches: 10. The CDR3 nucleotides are TGTGCCAGCAGCCGAGAAACAGGGGTCGGTCAGCCCCAGCATTTT. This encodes CASSRETGVGQPQHF.

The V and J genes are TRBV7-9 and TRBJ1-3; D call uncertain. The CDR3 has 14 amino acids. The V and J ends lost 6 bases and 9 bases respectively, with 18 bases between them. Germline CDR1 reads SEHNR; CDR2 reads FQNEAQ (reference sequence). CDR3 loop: CASRPGTFGSTIYF. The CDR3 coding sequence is TGTGCCAGCAGGCCGGGAACTTTCGGGAGCACCATATATTTT.

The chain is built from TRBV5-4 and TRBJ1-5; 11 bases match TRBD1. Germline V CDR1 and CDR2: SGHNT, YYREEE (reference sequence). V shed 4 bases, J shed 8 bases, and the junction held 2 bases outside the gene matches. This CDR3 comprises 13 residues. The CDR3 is CASSGDRGEPQHF. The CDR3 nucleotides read TGTGCCAGCAGCGGGGACAGGGGGGAGCCCCAGCATTTT.

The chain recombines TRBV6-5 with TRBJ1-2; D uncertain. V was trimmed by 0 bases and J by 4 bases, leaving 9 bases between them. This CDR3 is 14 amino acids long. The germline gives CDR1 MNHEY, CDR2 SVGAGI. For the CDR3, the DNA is TGTGCCAGCAGTTACTCGGCAAATCCCTATGGCTACACCTTC. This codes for CASSYSANPYGYTF.

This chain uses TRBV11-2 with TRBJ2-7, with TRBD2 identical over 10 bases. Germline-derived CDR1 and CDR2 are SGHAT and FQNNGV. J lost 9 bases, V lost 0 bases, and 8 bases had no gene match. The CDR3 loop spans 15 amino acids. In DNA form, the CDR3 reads TGTGCCAGCAGCTTAGATCATAGTAGCGGGGGGCTGCAGTACTTC. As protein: CASSLDHSSGGLQYF. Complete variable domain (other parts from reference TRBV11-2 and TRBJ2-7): EAGVAQSPRYKIIEKRQSVAFWCNPISGHATLYWYQQILGQGPKLLIQFQNNGVVDDSQLPKDRFSAERLKGVDSTLKIQPAKLEDSAVYLCASSLDHSSGGLQYFGPGTRLTVT.

Here the CDR3 reads CASSLERGTEAFF. As DNA, the CDR3 is TGTGCCAGCAGCTTGGAAAGGGGCACTGAAGCTTTCTTT. V is TRBV5-4 and J is TRBJ1-1, with D tentatively TRBD1 (5 bases). CDR1 is SGHNT and CDR2 is YYREEE in the germline V gene (reference sequence). The CDR3 extends over 13 amino acids. Trimming left V 0 bases short and J 4 bases short, with 7 bases between.

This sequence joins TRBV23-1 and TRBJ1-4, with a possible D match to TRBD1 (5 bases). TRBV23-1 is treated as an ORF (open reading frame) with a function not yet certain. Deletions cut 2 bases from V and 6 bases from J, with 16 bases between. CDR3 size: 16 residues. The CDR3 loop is CASSQPAGVGDEKLFF. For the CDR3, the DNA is TGCGCCAGCAGTCAACCGGCGGGGGTAGGGGATGAAAAACTGTTTTTT.

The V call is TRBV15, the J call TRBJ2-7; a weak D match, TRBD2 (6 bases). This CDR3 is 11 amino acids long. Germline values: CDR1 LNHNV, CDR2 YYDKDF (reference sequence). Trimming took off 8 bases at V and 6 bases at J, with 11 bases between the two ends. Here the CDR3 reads CATRLGVEQYF. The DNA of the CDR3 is TGTGCCACCCGACTAGGGGTCGAGCAGTACTTC.

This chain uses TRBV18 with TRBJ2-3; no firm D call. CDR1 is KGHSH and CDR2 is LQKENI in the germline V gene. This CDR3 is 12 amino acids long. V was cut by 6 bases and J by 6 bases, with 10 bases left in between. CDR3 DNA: TGTGCCAGCTCCCGGAGTTCGGATACGCAGTATTTT. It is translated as CASSRSSDTQYF.

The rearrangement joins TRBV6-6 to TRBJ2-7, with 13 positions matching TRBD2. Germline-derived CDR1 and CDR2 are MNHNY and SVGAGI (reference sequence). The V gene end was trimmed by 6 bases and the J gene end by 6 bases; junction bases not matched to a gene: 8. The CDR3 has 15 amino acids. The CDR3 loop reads CASSLPTSGGLEQYF. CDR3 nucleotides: TGTGCCAGCAGCCTGCCGACTAGCGGGGGGCTCGAGCAGTACTTC.

The CDR3 DNA reads TGCGCCAGCAGCTCAGCGGGAGGGGGCGAGCAGTACTTC. Translating gives CASSSAGGGEQYF. This chain uses TRBV5-1 with TRBJ2-7, with 10 bases matching TRBD2. V shed 3 bases, J shed 6 bases, and the junction held 3 bases outside the gene matches. This CDR3 spans 13 amino acids. CDR1 is SGHRS and CDR2 is YFSETQ in the germline V gene. Full variable domain (missing parts from reference TRBV5-1 and TRBJ2-7): KAGVTQTPRYLIKTRGQQVTLSCSPISGHRSVSWYQQTPGQGLQFLFEYFSETQRNKGNFPGRFSGRQFSNSRSEMNVSTLELGDSALYLCASSSAGGGEQYFGPGTRLTVT.

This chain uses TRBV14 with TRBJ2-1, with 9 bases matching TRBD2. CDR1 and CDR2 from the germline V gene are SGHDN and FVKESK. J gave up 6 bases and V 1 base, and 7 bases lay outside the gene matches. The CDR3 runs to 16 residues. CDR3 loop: CASSQGSAGGINEQFF. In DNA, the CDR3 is TGTGCCAGCAGCCAAGGGAGCGCGGGGGGGATCAATGAGCAGTTCTTC.

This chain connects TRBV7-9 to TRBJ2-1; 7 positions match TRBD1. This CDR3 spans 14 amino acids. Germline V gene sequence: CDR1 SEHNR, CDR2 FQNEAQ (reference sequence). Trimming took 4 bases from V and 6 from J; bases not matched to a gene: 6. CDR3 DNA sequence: TGTGCCAGCAGCTCGAAAGGACAGGCCAATGAGCAGTTCTTC. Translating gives CASSSKGQANEQFF.

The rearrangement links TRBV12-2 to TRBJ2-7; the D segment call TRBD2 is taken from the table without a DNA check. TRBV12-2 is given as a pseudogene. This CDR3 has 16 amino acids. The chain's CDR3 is CASRSVLVRATYEQYF. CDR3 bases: TGTGCAAGTCGCTCCGTCCTTGTGAGGGCCACCTACGAGCAGTACTTC.

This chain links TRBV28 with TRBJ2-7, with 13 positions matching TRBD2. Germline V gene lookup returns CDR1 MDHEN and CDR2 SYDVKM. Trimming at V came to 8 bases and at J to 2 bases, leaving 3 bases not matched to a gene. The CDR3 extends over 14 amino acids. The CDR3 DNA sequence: TGTGCCAGCCAACTAGCGGGAGGGCCCTACGAGCAGTACTTC. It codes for CASQLAGGPYEQYF.

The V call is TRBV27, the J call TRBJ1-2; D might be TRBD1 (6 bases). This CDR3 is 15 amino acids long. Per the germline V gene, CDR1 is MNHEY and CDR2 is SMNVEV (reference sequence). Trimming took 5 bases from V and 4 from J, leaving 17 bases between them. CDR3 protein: CASSPLVTGLYGYTF. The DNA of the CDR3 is TGTGCCAGCAGTCCCCTAGTGACAGGCCTCTATGGCTACACCTTC.

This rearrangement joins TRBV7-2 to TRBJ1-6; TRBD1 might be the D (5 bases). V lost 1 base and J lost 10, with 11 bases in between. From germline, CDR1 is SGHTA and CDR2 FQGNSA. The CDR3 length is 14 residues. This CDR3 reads CASSLEGAGSPLHF. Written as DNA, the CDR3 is TGTGCCAGCAGCTTAGAAGGGGCCGGGTCACCCCTCCACTTT.

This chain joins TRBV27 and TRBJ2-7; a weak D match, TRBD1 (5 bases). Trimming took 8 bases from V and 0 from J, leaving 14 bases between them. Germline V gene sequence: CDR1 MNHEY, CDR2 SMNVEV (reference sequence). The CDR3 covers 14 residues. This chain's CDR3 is CASRRDRNSYEQYF. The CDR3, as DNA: TGTGCCAGCCGAAGAGACAGAAACTCCTACGAGCAGTACTTC.

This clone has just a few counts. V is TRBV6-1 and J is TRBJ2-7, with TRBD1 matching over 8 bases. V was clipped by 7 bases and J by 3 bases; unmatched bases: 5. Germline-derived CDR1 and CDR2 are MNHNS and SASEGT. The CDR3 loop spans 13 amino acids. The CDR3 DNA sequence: TGTGCCAGCATAAGACAGGGGTACTACGAGCAGTACTTC. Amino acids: CASIRQGYYEQYF.

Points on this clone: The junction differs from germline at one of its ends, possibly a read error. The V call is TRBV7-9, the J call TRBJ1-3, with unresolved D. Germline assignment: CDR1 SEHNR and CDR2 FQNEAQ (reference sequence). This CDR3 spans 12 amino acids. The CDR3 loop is CSSSGEVDTIYF. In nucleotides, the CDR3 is TGTTCCAGCAGCGGGGAGGTGGACACCATATATTTT. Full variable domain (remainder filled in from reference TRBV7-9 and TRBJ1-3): DTGVSQNPRHKITKRGQNVTFRCDPISEHNRLYWYRQTLGQGPEFLTYFQNEAQLEKSRLLSDRFSAERPKGSFSTLEIQRTEQGDSAMYLCSSSGEVDTIYFGEGSWLTVV.

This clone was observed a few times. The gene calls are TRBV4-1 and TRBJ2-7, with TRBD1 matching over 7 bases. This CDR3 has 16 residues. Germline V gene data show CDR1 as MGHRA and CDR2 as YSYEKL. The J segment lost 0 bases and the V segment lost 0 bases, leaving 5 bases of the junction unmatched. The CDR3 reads CASSQDRAGGSYEQYF. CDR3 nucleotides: TGCGCCAGCAGCCAAGATCGCGCAGGGGGCTCCTACGAGCAGTACTTC.

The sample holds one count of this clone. The CDR3 loop reads CASSPRSGGGRTDTQYF. Here the CDR3 DNA reads TGTGCCAGCAGCCCCCGGTCGGGCGGGGGGCGCACAGATACGCAGTATTTT. V gene TRBV4-2 combines with J gene TRBJ2-3, with TRBD2 matching 8 bases. Germline V gene data show CDR1 as LGHNA and CDR2 as YNFKEQ. Unmatched junction bases numbered 10, after V lost 4 bases and J lost 1 base. The length of the CDR3 is 17 residues.

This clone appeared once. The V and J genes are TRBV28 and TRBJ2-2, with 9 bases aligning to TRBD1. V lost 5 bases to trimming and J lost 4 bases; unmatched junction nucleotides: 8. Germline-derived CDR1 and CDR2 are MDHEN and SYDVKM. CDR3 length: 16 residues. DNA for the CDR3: TGTGCCAGCAGTACCAGGGACAGGGCTATCACCGGGGAGCTGTTTTTT. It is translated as CASSTRDRAITGELFF.

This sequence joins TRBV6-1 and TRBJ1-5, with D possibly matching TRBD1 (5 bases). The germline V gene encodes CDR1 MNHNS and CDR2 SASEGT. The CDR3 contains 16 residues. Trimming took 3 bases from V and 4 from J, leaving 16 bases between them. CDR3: CASSEGEGRGNQPQHF. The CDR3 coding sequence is TGTGCCAGCAGTGAGGGGGAGGGGAGGGGTAATCAGCCCCAGCATTTT.

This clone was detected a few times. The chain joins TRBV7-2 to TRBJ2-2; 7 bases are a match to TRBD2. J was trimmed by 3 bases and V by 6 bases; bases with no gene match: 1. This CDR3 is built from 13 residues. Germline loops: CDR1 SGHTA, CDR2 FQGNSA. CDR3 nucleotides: TGTGCCAGCAGTCGGGGGGACACCGGGGAGCTGTTTTTT. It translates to CASSRGDTGELFF.

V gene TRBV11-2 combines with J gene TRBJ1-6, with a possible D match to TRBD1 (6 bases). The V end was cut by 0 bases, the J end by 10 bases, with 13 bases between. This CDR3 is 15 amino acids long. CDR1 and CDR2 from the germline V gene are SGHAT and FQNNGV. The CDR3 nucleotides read TGTGCCAGCAGCTTAGACGCGGGGGCACGGTCACCCCTCCACTTT. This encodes CASSLDAGARSPLHF. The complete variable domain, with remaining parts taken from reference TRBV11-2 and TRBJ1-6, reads EAGVAQSPRYKIIEKRQSVAFWCNPISGHATLYWYQQILGQGPKLLIQFQNNGVVDDSQLPKDRFSAERLKGVDSTLKIQPAKLEDSAVYLCASSLDAGARSPLHFGNGTRLTVT.

The CDR3 reads CASSSRTSGSYNEQFF. Here the CDR3 DNA reads TGTGCCAGCAGCTCTAGGACTAGCGGATCCTACAATGAGCAGTTCTTC. The chain combines TRBV7-2 with TRBJ2-1, with 10 positions matching TRBD2. V lost 4 bases, J lost 1 base, and 4 bases stayed unmatched. This CDR3 has 16 residues. CDR1 and CDR2 from the germline V gene are SGHTA and FQGNSA.

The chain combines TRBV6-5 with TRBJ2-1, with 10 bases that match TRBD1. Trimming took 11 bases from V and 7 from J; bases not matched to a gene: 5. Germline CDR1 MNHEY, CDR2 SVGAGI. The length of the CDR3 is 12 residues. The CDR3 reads CAARDRGNEQFF. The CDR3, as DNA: TGTGCCGCCCGGGACAGGGGTAATGAGCAGTTCTTC.